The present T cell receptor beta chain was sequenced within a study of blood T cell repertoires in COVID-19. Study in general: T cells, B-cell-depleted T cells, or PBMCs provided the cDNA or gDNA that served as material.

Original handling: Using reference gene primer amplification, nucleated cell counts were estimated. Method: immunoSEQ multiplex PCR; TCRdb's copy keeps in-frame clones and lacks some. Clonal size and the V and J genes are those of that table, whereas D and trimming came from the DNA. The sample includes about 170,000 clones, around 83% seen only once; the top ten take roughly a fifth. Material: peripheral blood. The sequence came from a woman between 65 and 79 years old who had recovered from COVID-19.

The CDR3 loop reads CASSGAGGRYGYTF. CDR3 coding DNA: TGTGCCAGCAGCGGAGCGGGGGGGAGGTATGGCTACACCTTC. J is TRBJ1-2 and V is TRBV27; a possible D gene is TRBD1 (5 bases). V lost 6 bases, J lost 5 bases, and 16 bases lay in between. Germline-derived CDR1 and CDR2 are MNHEY and SMNVEV (reference sequence). The CDR3 spans 14 residues.